This T cell receptor beta chain stems from a study of T cell changes during pregnancy in multiple sclerosis. CDR1 and CDR2 (germline): SGHTA, FQGNSA. V shed 2 bases, J shed 3 bases, and the junction held 9 bases outside the gene matches. The CDR3 spans 17 residues. Profiling relied on immunoSEQ multiplex PCR, and the TCRdb table lists in-frame clones only, not all of them. The repertoire holds approximately 100,000 clones, with approximately 91% as singletons. V gene TRBV7-2 combines with J gene TRBJ1-2; 10 nucleotides align to TRBD1. The sample consisted of peripheral blood, taken after pregnancy. The clonotype comes from a female donor with multiple sclerosis, enrolled in a pregnancy study. The CDR3 nucleotides read TGTGCCAGCAGCTTACGCGCGGGACAGGGGACTCACTATGGCTACACCTTC. Translation gives CASSLRAGQGTHYGYTF.